This TCR beta chain came from a study of control samples from healthy donors and cancer patients. V lost 4 bases to trimming and J lost 0 bases, with 6 bases between them. Germline loops: CDR1 GTSNPN, CDR2 SVGIG (reference sequence). The CDR3 totals 13 residues. Using immunoSEQ multiplex PCR, the repertoire was profiled, and TCRdb retains in-frame clones only, with some absent. The data hold about 80,000 clones, with roughly 88% observed a single time. This rearrangement joins TRBV30 to TRBJ2-2, with TRBD1 as a possible D gene (6 bases). The TCR comes from a man aged 55 to 70 with head and neck cancer. Source material: PBMCs. Here the CDR3 DNA reads TGTGCCTGGACAGGGGCGAACACCGGGGAGCTGTTTTTT. As protein: CAWTGANTGELFF.